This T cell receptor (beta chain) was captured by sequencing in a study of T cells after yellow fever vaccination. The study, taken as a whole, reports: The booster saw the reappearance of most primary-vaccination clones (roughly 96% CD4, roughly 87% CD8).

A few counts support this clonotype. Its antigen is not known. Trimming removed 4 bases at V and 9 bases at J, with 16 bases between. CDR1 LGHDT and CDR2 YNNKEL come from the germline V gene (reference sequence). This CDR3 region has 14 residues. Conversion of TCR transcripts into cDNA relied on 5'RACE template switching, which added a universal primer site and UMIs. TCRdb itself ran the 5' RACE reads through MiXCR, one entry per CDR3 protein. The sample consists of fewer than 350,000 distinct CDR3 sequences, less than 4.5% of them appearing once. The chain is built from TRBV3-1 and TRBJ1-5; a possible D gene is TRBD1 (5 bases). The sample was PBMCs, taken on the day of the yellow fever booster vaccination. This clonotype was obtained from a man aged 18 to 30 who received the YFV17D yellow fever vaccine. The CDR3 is CASSPNPGGLPQHF. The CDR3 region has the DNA TGTGCCAGCAGCCCCAACCCGGGGGGTTTGCCCCAGCATTTT.